The rows below give T cell receptor beta chains drawn from one sample of a study of blood T cells in healthy people across ages. MiXCR, run by TCRdb on the 5' RACE reads, gives a single entry per CDR3 protein. The data show some 700,000 distinct CDR3 sequences, with about a fifth seen just once and roughly a fifth held by the top ten. The sequencing sample was made of blood. The receptors shown here come from a man aged 70-80 years in good health. CDR3s include the opening cysteine and the closing phenylalanine or tryptophan. The order of the fields is CDR3 protein, CDR3 DNA, V gene, D gene, clone size, J gene. D genes are given only for firm matches. The size field is filled for only some rows; it gives once, few, many or a size class.

cdr3_aa: CASSQDPVQETQYF
cdr3_nt: TGTGCCAGCAGCCAAGATCCGGTCCAGGAGACCCAGTACTTC
v_call: TRBV4-2
d_call: .
clone_size: once
j_call: TRBJ2-5

cdr3_aa: CSVGTGAYNEQFF
cdr3_nt: TGCAGCGTGGGGACGGGGGCCTACAATGAGCAGTTCTTC
v_call: TRBV29-1
d_call: .
clone_size: few
j_call: TRBJ2-1

cdr3_aa: CASSLGLARGLRGDTQYF
cdr3_nt: TGTGCCAGCAGCCTCGGGCTAGCTAGGGGGTTGAGAGGGGATACGCAGTATTTT
v_call: TRBV5-6
d_call: .
clone_size: few
j_call: TRBJ2-3

cdr3_aa: CASKNRNNEQFF
cdr3_nt: TGCGCCAGCAAGAACAGAAACAATGAGCAGTTCTTC
v_call: TRBV5-1
d_call: .
clone_size: many
j_call: TRBJ2-1

cdr3_aa: CASSPRTGVLNTEAFF
cdr3_nt: TGTGCCAGCAGCCCCAGGACAGGGGTTTTGAACACTGAAGCTTTCTTT
v_call: TRBV7-6
d_call: TRBD1
clone_size: few
j_call: TRBJ1-1

cdr3_aa: CSVAGPGGTYEQYF
cdr3_nt: TGCAGCGTTGCAGGGCCAGGGGGAACCTACGAGCAGTACTTC
v_call: TRBV29-1
d_call: TRBD1
clone_size: .
j_call: TRBJ2-7

cdr3_aa: CASSSGTSRADTQYF
cdr3_nt: TGTGCCAGCAGTTCAGGGACTAGTCGAGCAGATACGCAGTATTTT
v_call: TRBV28
d_call: TRBD2
clone_size: many
j_call: TRBJ2-3

cdr3_aa: CSARPPGPSSYEQYF
cdr3_nt: TGCAGTGCTAGGCCTCCAGGGCCCAGCTCCTACGAGCAGTACTTC
v_call: TRBV20-1
d_call: .
clone_size: few
j_call: TRBJ2-7

cdr3_aa: CASSLAGGPFNEQFF
cdr3_nt: TGTGCCAGCAGTCTAGCGGGAGGTCCCTTCAATGAGCAGTTCTTC
v_call: TRBV6-2/TRBV6-3
d_call: TRBD2
clone_size: few
j_call: TRBJ2-1

cdr3_aa: CSAPDRREKLFF
cdr3_nt: TGCAGTGCTCCGGACAGACGGGAAAAACTGTTTTTT
v_call: TRBV20-1
d_call: .
clone_size: many
j_call: TRBJ1-4

cdr3_aa: CASSWAPSSYNEQFF
cdr3_nt: TGTGCCAGCAGTTGGGCACCGAGCTCCTACAATGAGCAGTTCTTC
v_call: TRBV27
d_call: .
clone_size: .
j_call: TRBJ2-1

cdr3_aa: CASSLGANSPLHF
cdr3_nt: TGTGCCAGCAGCTTAGGGGCGAATTCACCCCTCCACTTT
v_call: TRBV7-2
d_call: .
clone_size: .
j_call: TRBJ1-6

cdr3_aa: CSARSASYTDTQYF
cdr3_nt: TGCAGTGCTAGATCAGCGTCTTACACAGATACGCAGTATTTT
v_call: TRBV20-1
d_call: .
clone_size: .
j_call: TRBJ2-3

cdr3_aa: CASSLTMTDQHF
cdr3_nt: TGTGCCAGCAGCTTAACTATGACGGACCAGCATTTT
v_call: TRBV12-3/TRBV12-4
d_call: .
clone_size: .
j_call: TRBJ1-5

cdr3_aa: CASSQDGTVGINEQFF
cdr3_nt: TGCGCCAGCAGTCAAGATGGAACAGTCGGGATCAATGAGCAGTTCTTC
v_call: TRBV4-1
d_call: .
clone_size: few
j_call: TRBJ2-1

cdr3_aa: CASSLGDREADTQYF
cdr3_nt: TGTGCCAGCAGTTTAGGCGACAGGGAGGCAGATACGCAGTATTTT
v_call: TRBV12-3/TRBV12-4
d_call: .
clone_size: few
j_call: TRBJ2-3

cdr3_aa: CASSLSGANTEAFF
cdr3_nt: TGTGCCAGCAGTTTATCTGGGGCGAACACTGAAGCTTTCTTT
v_call: TRBV12-3/TRBV12-4
d_call: .
clone_size: few
j_call: TRBJ1-1

cdr3_aa: CATSDQRDRRNTEAFF
cdr3_nt: TGTGCCACCAGTGACCAACGGGACAGGCGGAACACTGAAGCTTTCTTT
v_call: TRBV24-1
d_call: TRBD1
clone_size: .
j_call: TRBJ1-1

cdr3_aa: CSARGPSGEGETQYF
cdr3_nt: TGCAGTGCTAGAGGGCCTAGCGGGGAAGGGGAGACCCAGTACTTC
v_call: TRBV20-1
d_call: TRBD2
clone_size: .
j_call: TRBJ2-5